This T cell receptor beta chain emerged from a study of blood T cell repertoires in COVID-19. Study background: Specimens from acute and convalescent COVID-19 originated in the United States, Italy and Spain.

TCRdb's copy holds only in-frame clones and misses some; the assay was immunoSEQ multiplex PCR. The data hold some 20,000 clones, with more than 75% observed a single time. Germline CDR1 SGHRS, CDR2 YFSETQ. The CDR3 loop spans 16 amino acids. The ends lost 4 bases at V and 11 bases at J; junction bases unmatched: 11. The receptor's source is a human donor in a cohort sampled during active COVID-19. The material sequenced was peripheral blood. The gene calls are TRBV5-1 and TRBJ2-6, with TRBD1 matching 11 bases. CDR3 sequence: CASSAPRTGGHDVLTF. In DNA form, the CDR3 reads TGCGCCAGCAGCGCTCCTCGGACAGGGGGCCACGACGTCCTGACTTTC. Full variable domain (missing parts from reference TRBV5-1 and TRBJ2-6): KAGVTQTPRYLIKTRGQQVTLSCSPISGHRSVSWYQQTPGQGLQFLFEYFSETQRNKGNFPGRFSGRQFSNSRSEMNVSTLELGDSALYLCASSAPRTGGHDVLTFGAGSRLTVL.